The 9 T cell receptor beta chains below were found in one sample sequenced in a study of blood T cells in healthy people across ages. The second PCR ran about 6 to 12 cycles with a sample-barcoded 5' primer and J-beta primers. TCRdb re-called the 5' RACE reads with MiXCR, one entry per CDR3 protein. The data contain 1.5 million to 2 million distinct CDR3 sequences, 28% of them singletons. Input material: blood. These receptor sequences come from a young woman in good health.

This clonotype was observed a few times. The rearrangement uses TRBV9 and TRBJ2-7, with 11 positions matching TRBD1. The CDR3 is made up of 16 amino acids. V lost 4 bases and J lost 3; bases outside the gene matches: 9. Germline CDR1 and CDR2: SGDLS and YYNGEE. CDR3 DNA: TGTGCCAGCAGCCAAAACACCGGGACAGGGGGCTACGAGCAGTACTTC. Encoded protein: CASSQNTGTGGYEQYF. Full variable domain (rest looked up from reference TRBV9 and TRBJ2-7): DSGVTQTPKHLITATGQRVTLRCSPRSGDLSVYWYQQSLDQGLQFLIQYYNGEERAKGNILERFSAQQFPDLHSELNLSSLELGDSALYFCASSQNTGTGGYEQYFGPGTRLTVT.

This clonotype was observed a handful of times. CDR3 nucleotides: TGTGCCAGCAGTCCCCGACAGGACTCTGGGGCCAACGTCCTGACTTTC. The encoded protein is CASSPRQDSGANVLTF. The chain joins TRBV6-5 to TRBJ2-6; weak D call: TRBD1 (6 bases). CDR3 length: 16 amino acids. Germline loops: CDR1 MNHEY, CDR2 SVGAGI. V lost 5 bases and J 0 bases, leaving 11 bases between the germline ends.

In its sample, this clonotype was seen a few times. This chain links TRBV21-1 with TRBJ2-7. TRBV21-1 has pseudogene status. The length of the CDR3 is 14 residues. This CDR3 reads CASSKKLLSYEQYF. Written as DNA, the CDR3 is TGTGCCAGCAGCAAGAAGTTACTTTCCTACGAGCAGTACTTC.

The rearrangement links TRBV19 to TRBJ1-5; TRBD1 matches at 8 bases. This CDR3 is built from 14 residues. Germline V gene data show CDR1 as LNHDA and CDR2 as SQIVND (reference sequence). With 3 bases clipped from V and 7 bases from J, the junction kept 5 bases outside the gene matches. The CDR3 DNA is TGTGCCAGTAGTATTAGGACAGGGAACCAGCCCCAGCATTTT. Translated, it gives CASSIRTGNQPQHF.

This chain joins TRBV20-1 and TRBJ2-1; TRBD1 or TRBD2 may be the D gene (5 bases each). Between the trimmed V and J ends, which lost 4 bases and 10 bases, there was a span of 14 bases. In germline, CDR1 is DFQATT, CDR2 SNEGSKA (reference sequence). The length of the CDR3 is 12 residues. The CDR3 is CSATSEGYEQFF. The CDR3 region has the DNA TGCAGTGCTACTTCCGAGGGGTACGAGCAGTTCTTC.

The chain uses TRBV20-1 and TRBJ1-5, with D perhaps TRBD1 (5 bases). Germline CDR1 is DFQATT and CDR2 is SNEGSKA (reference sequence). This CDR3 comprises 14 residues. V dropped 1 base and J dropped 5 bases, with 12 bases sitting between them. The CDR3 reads CSARGGGIYQPQHF. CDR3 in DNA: TGCAGTGCTAGAGGTGGGGGGATCTATCAGCCCCAGCATTTT.

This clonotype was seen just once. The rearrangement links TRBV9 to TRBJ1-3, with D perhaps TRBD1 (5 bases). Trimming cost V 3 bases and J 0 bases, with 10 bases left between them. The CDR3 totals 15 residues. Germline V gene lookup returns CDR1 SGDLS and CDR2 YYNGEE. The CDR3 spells CASSGQFLSGNTIYF. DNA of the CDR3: TGTGCCAGCAGCGGACAGTTTCTCTCTGGAAACACCATATATTTT. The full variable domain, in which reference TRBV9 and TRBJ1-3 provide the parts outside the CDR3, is DSGVTQTPKHLITATGQRVTLRCSPRSGDLSVYWYQQSLDQGLQFLIQYYNGEERAKGNILERFSAQQFPDLHSELNLSSLELGDSALYFCASSGQFLSGNTIYFGEGSWLTVV.

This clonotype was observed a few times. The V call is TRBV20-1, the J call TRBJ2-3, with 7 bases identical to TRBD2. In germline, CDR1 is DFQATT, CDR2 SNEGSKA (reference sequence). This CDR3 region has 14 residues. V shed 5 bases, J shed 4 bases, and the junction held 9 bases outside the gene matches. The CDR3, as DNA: TGCAGTGCTTGGGAGGGCCGTTGGGCAGATACGCAGTATTTT. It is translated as CSAWEGRWADTQYF.

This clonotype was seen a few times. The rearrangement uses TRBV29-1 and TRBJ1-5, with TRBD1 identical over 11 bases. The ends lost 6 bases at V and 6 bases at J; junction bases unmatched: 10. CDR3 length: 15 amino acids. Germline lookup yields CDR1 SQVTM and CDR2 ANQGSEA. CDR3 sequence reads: CSVPSGTGGGQPQHF. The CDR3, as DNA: TGCAGCGTCCCAAGTGGGACAGGGGGTGGTCAGCCCCAGCATTTT.